Detailed here is one T cell receptor (beta chain). Its target is unknown. V was clipped by 5 bases and J by 3 bases; unmatched bases: 12. Germline CDR1 LNHDA, CDR2 SQIVND (reference sequence). The CDR3 consists of 17 residues. The data originate from a study of siplizumab effects on memory and regulatory T cells. Points from the study as a whole: Whether proliferating Tregs in siplizumab cultures suppress was not functionally confirmed. Under siplizumab, an average roughly 69% of mappable alloreactive CD4+ clones were Treg-derived, compared with over 25% in controls. A major contribution to the alloresponse seemed to be made by naive T cells, which seemed more diverse than memory cells. Many proliferating CD4+ or CD8+ clones remained unclassified. Roughly 80-97% of them could not be assigned either a naive or a memory phenotype.

TCRdb's table, derived via immunoSEQ multiplex PCR, lists solely in-frame clones and lacks some. The table has approximately 52,000 clones, about 97% seen once; the top ten hold over 0.6%. The TCR sequence derives from a human donor in good health. The chain couples TRBV19 to TRBJ2-3; 9 bases match TRBD1. The sequencing input was naive CD4+ T cells sorted from blood. CDR3 protein: CASSPSTGTGTTDTQYF. The CDR3 DNA reads as TGTGCCAGTAGTCCTTCGACCGGGACAGGGACTACAGATACGCAGTATTTT.